What follows are 19 T cell receptor beta chains derived from one specimen sequenced in a study of blood T cell repertoires in COVID-19. Some clones are missing from TCRdb's copy, which holds only in-frame ones; the method was immunoSEQ multiplex PCR. The repertoire consists of approximately 93,000 clones, with approximately 80% occurring once and the leading ten covering approximately 9.2%. Sample: peripheral blood. These receptors were taken from a woman older than 75 with acute or convalescent COVID-19.

This clone turned up a few times. The chain links TRBV10-2 to TRBJ1-2; D remains unclear. This CDR3 contains 15 residues. CDR1 and CDR2 from the germline V gene are WSHSY and SAAADI. V lost 0 bases, J lost 4 bases, and 12 bases lay in between. The CDR3 sequence is CASSESHRSSYGYTF. The CDR3 nucleotides read TGCGCCAGCAGTGAGTCCCATAGGAGTTCCTATGGCTACACCTTC.

The rearrangement uses TRBV5-5 and TRBJ2-5, with D perhaps matching TRBD1 (6 bases). Germline CDR1 SGHKS, CDR2 YYEKEE (reference sequence). Trimming shortened V by 1 base and J by 5 bases, and 18 bases separated the two germline ends. The CDR3 covers 16 residues. The CDR3 nucleotides read TGTGCCAGCAGCTTGAGTCGCCAGGGGCGGTCGGAGACCCAGTACTTC. As protein: CASSLSRQGRSETQYF.

The chain is built from TRBV5-6 and TRBJ1-1, with unresolved D. CDR3 length: 13 residues. Germline V gene sequence: CDR1 SGHDT, CDR2 YYEEEE. The germline V and J ends were trimmed by 2 bases and 8 bases, with 13 bases remaining between them. The CDR3 loop is CASSFQNGIEAFF. The CDR3 DNA is TGTGCCAGCAGCTTTCAGAACGGGATAGAAGCTTTCTTT.

The rearrangement joins TRBV18 to TRBJ2-1; D gene ambiguous. The germline CDR1 and CDR2 sequences are KGHSH and LQKENI. Trimming shortened V by 6 bases and J by 0 bases, and 9 bases separated the two germline ends. The length of the CDR3 is 14 residues. The CDR3 bases are TGTGCCAGCTCTGGGCAACTCTCCTACAATGAGCAGTTCTTC. Its protein is CASSGQLSYNEQFF.

This chain connects TRBV3-1 (or the pseudogene TRBV3-2) to TRBJ2-7, with 7 positions matching TRBD2. Germline CDR1 reads LGHDT; CDR2 reads YNNKEL (reference sequence). Trimming removed 1 base from V and 6 bases from J; junction bases left unmatched: 15. The CDR3 has 17 residues. This chain's CDR3 is CASSQGGPGGVYGEQYF. CDR3 nucleotide sequence: TGTGCCAGCAGCCAAGGGGGACCGGGAGGTGTCTATGGCGAGCAGTACTTC.

V usage is TRBV5-5 and J usage is TRBJ2-2; TRBD1 matches at 8 bases. Trimming cost V 6 bases and J 4 bases; bases outside gene matches: 11. The CDR3 length is 16 residues. CDR1 and CDR2 from the germline V gene are SGHKS and YYEKEE (reference sequence). The CDR3: CASTPRWTGSTGELFF. The CDR3 DNA reads as TGTGCCAGCACCCCTCGGTGGACAGGGAGCACCGGGGAGCTGTTTTTT. Full variable domain (outside the CDR3, taken from reference TRBV5-5 and TRBJ2-2): DAGVTQSPTHLIKTRGQQVTLRCSPISGHKSVSWYQQVLGQGPQFIFQYYEKEERGRGNFPDRFSARQFPNYSSELNVNALLLGDSALYLCASTPRWTGSTGELFFGEGSRLTVL.

This chain connects TRBV4-3 to TRBJ2-3; TRBD2 aligns across 12 bases. Germline V gives CDR1 LGHNA, CDR2 YSLEER. Unmatched junction bases numbered 9, after V lost 4 bases and J lost 1 base. CDR3 length: 18 residues. The CDR3 bases are TGCGCCAGCAGCCGGAGACTAGCGGGAGTGGTCGGCACAGATACGCAGTATTTT. This codes for CASSRRLAGVVGTDTQYF.

The chain carries TRBV6-5 and TRBJ2-3, with D unclear. V lost 0 bases and J 6 bases, leaving 13 bases between the germline ends. The CDR3 runs 15 residues. The germline V gene has CDR1 MNHEY and CDR2 SVGAGI. The CDR3 spells CASSYSYRSPDTQYF. CDR3 in DNA: TGTGCCAGCAGTTACTCGTACAGATCTCCGGATACGCAGTATTTT.

The V and J genes are TRBV3-1 (or the pseudogene TRBV3-2) and TRBJ1-6; possible D gene TRBD1, 5 bases. Germline-derived CDR1 and CDR2 are LGHDT and YNNKEL (reference sequence). V lost 4 bases and J 7 bases, leaving 14 bases between the germline ends. The CDR3 runs to 15 residues. The CDR3 loop reads CASSRSDGGNSPLHF. In nucleotides, the CDR3 is TGTGCCAGCAGCCGTTCTGACGGGGGGAATTCACCCCTCCACTTT.

The V gene is TRBV2, the J gene TRBJ2-1; 9 nucleotides agree with TRBD2. Germline V gene lookup returns CDR1 SNHLY and CDR2 FYNNEI. The CDR3 is 14 residues long. J lost 4 bases, V lost 8 bases, and 6 bases had no gene match. In DNA, the CDR3 is TGTGCCAGCGGTCGTCTAGCGGGATACAATGAGCAGTTCTTC. Encoded protein: CASGRLAGYNEQFF. Looking up the rest from reference TRBV2 and TRBJ2-1 gives the full variable domain: EPEVTQTPSHQVTQMGQEVILRCVPISNHLYFYWYRQILGQKVEFLVSFYNNEISEKSEIFDDQFSVERPDGSNFTLKIRSTKLEDSAMYFCASGRLAGYNEQFFGPGTRLTVL.

V is TRBV28 and J is TRBJ2-1, with 14 bases that match TRBD2. Germline CDR1 MDHEN, CDR2 SYDVKM. The CDR3 loop spans 15 amino acids. Unmatched junction bases numbered 5, after V lost 6 bases and J lost 7 bases. CDR3 in DNA: TGTGCCAGCAGCTCCGGGACTAGCGGGAGAAATGAGCAGTTCTTC. It codes for CASSSGTSGRNEQFF.

This clone occurred a few times. The V and J genes are TRBV7-2 and TRBJ2-3; TRBD2 matches at 8 bases. Germline CDR1 reads SGHTA; CDR2 reads FQGNSA. The CDR3 totals 17 residues. The junction had 12 bases not matched to a gene; V was cut back by 3 bases and J by 4 bases. The CDR3 bases are TGTGCCAGCAGCTTTGCGGGGGGCCACGGGAATTCAGATACGCAGTATTTT. Protein product: CASSFAGGHGNSDTQYF.

This clone was detected once. Written as DNA, the CDR3 is TGTGCCAGCAACCCATTTATGGCCAGTGGGCACTACGAGCAGTACTTC. Its protein is CASNPFMASGHYEQYF. The chain joins TRBV5-8 to TRBJ2-7; D is undetermined. Trimming took off 6 bases at V and 3 bases at J, with 22 bases between the two ends. The germline CDR1 and CDR2 sequences are SGHTS and YDEGEE. This CDR3 has 16 residues.

V usage is TRBV6-5 and J usage is TRBJ1-3; TRBD1 matches at 7 bases. The length of the CDR3 is 13 residues. Germline V gives CDR1 MNHEY, CDR2 SVGAGI. The V and J ends lost 7 bases and 2 bases, in that order; junction bases with no gene match: 2. CDR3 loop: CASTTGAGNTIYF. The DNA for the CDR3 is TGTGCCAGCACTACAGGGGCTGGAAACACCATATATTTT.

There are many counts of this clone. The rearrangement uses TRBV7-2 and TRBJ2-2, with TRBD2 as a possible D gene (6 bases). Germline values: CDR1 SGHTA, CDR2 FQGNSA. This CDR3 has 14 residues. With 0 bases removed from V and 7 bases from J, the gap between germline ends came to 9 bases. DNA for the CDR3: TGTGCCAGCAGCTTAGCGGGAGGCCGCGGGGAGCTGTTTTTT. Protein: CASSLAGGRGELFF.

This chain joins TRBV6-1 and TRBJ1-5, with 7 bases fitting TRBD1. CDR3 size: 15 residues. Trimming at V came to 2 bases and at J to 6 bases, leaving 7 bases not matched to a gene. Germline V CDR1 and CDR2: MNHNS, SASEGT. CDR3 amino acids: CASSEQGGAGQPQHF. CDR3 bases: TGTGCCAGCAGTGAACAAGGGGGCGCGGGTCAGCCCCAGCATTTT.

The rearrangement joins TRBV7-2 to TRBJ1-3; D gene unclear. Germline V lookup: CDR1 SGHTA, CDR2 FQGNSA. V lost 5 bases, J lost 8 bases, and 16 bases lay in between. The CDR3 covers 14 residues. The DNA for the CDR3 is TGTGCCAGCAGCCCGACGCGGAACGCGTACACCATATATTTT. It encodes CASSPTRNAYTIYF.

This clone was counted only a few times. The chain has TRBV6-2 or TRBV6-3 and TRBJ2-1; weak D call: TRBD1 (5 bases). The CDR3 covers 15 residues. Germline values: CDR1 MNHEY, CDR2 SVGEGT. V was cut by 6 bases and J by 4 bases, with 16 bases left in between. The CDR3 region is CASSPDRDRYNEQFF. The CDR3 DNA reads TGTGCCAGCAGCCCCGACAGAGACCGATACAATGAGCAGTTCTTC.

Only a few counts were recorded for this clone. The chain uses TRBV7-2 and TRBJ2-1; TRBD2 might be the D (6 bases). Trimming took 5 bases from V and 3 from J, leaving 23 bases between them. Germline-derived CDR1 and CDR2 are SGHTA and FQGNSA. The CDR3 spans 18 residues. The DNA for the CDR3 is TGTGCCAGCAGCCCAGGGCTAGCGCCCATAGGAGGCTACAATGAGCAGTTCTTC. This encodes CASSPGLAPIGGYNEQFF.